Presented here are 2 T cell receptor beta chains from one specimen sequenced in a study of blood T cell repertoires in COVID-19. Sequencing was performed with immunoSEQ multiplex PCR; in TCRdb, only in-frame clones are kept and a portion is missing. The data hold approximately 200,000 clones, with about 88% observed a single time. Sequenced input: peripheral blood. These TCRs come from a man aged 70-80 years with acute or convalescent COVID-19.

The chain links TRBV5-4 to TRBJ1-2; 11 bases are shared with TRBD1. Trimming took 3 bases from V and 7 from J; bases not matched to a gene: 5. The CDR3 runs 14 residues. In germline, CDR1 is SGHNT, CDR2 YYREEE (reference sequence). The CDR3 spells CASSSGQGELGYTF. The CDR3 bases are TGTGCCAGCAGCTCGGGACAGGGGGAACTTGGCTACACCTTC.

The chain couples TRBV7-9 to TRBJ1-3, with 7 bases aligning to TRBD1. The CDR3 totals 16 residues. With 5 bases clipped from V and 0 bases from J, the junction kept 7 bases outside the gene matches. CDR1 is SEHNR, CDR2 FQNEAQ, per germline (reference sequence). The CDR3 DNA sequence: TGTGCCAGCAGCCCGTGGACAGGTGACTCTGGAAACACCATATATTTT. Translating gives CASSPWTGDSGNTIYF.